These 17 T cell receptor beta chains were all obtained from the same sample, sequenced in a study of T cells in women clearing cervical HPV infection. Repertoires were generated with immunoSEQ multiplex PCR, while TCRdb's copy carries only in-frame clones and drops some. The sample spans around 30,000 clones; the ten largest clones claim about 3%. The sample consisted of blood buffy coat. The receptors come from a woman between 18 and 70 years old with a cervical HPV16 infection that either progressed to CIN3+ or cleared (not recorded which).

As to this clone: The CDR3 extends 3 residues past the end of the read, so its final part is completed from the germline J gene. The chain is built from TRBV20-1 and TRBJ2-1, with a possible D match to TRBD2 (7 bases). The V gene lost 0 bases and the J gene lost 7 bases, with 16 bases spanning the gap. In germline, CDR1 is DFQATT, CDR2 SNEGSKA (reference sequence). The CDR3 is 15 residues long. The CDR3 DNA, read in part, is TGCAGTGCTAGAGACTCGCGGGGGCCCCGGAATGAG. It specifies CSARDSRGPRNE. The full CDR3 protein reads CSARDSRGPRNEQFF.

This clone is identified as medium-sized from frequency. The read terminates 3 residues before the CDR3 end, so the remaining end is supplied by the germline J gene. V and J are TRBV6-2 or TRBV6-3 and TRBJ2-7; TRBD2 matches 9 bases. The length of the CDR3 is 16 residues. V lost 4 bases, J lost 3 bases, and 10 bases stayed unmatched. The germline V gene has CDR1 MNHEY and CDR2 SVGEGT. This CDR3 is CASSLSSGEGGYEQYF. The CDR3 bases that were read are TGTGCCAGCAGTTTGTCTAGCGGGGAAGGGGGCTACGAG.

As for this clone: The CDR3 end falls 3 residues outside the read, so it is completed with the germline J gene. The rearrangement joins TRBV30 to TRBJ2-1, with D perhaps TRBD2 (6 bases). Germline CDR1 is GTSNPN and CDR2 is SVGIG (reference sequence). The CDR3 has 13 residues. V lost 0 bases and J 9 bases, leaving 12 bases between the germline ends. CDR3 residues: CAWSVNAGSEQFF. Incomplete CDR3 DNA: TGTGCCTGGAGTGTAAACGCGGGAAGTGAG.

In regard to this clone: The observed sequence ends 3 residues before the CDR3 terminus, with the missing tail filled in from the germline J gene. The chain has TRBV5-6 and TRBJ1-3; 7 nucleotides align to TRBD1. The CDR3 is 14 amino acids. Germline assignment: CDR1 SGHDT and CDR2 YYEEEE. Unmatched junction bases numbered 2, after V lost 2 bases and J lost 3 bases. The CDR3 protein is CASSLGGGGNTIYF. CDR3 bases read: TGTGCCAGCAGCTTAGGGGGCGGTGGAAACACC.

Worth noting for this clone: Sequencing ends 3 residues short of the CDR3 end; the germline J gene provides the rest. V gene TRBV20-1 combines with J gene TRBJ1-1; 8 bases match TRBD1. V shed 3 bases and J 7 bases; nucleotides not matched to a gene: 4. The CDR3 consists of 12 residues. Per the germline V gene, CDR1 is DFQATT and CDR2 is SNEGSKA (reference sequence). The CDR3 sequence is CSARGQAGEAFF. CDR3 DNA, as far as it was read: TGCAGTGCTAGGGGACAGGCGGGTGAA.

Worth noting for this clone: The DNA ends 3 residues before the CDR3 does, and the rest of the CDR3 is filled in from the germline J gene. This chain joins TRBV10-3 and TRBJ1-5, with TRBD1 as a possible D gene (6 bases). Trimming cost V 4 bases and J 7 bases, with 17 bases left between them. Germline CDR1 reads ENHRY; CDR2 reads SYGVKD. This CDR3 is 15 amino acids long. The CDR3 here is CAISAFGGAGQPQHF. CDR3 DNA (partial): TGTGCCATCAGTGCCTTTGGGGGGGCAGGCCAGCCC.

A note on this clone: The read terminates 3 residues before the CDR3 end, so the remaining end is supplied by the germline J gene. J is TRBJ2-2 and V is TRBV19; 9 bases align to TRBD1. Per the germline V gene, CDR1 is LNHDA and CDR2 is SQIVND (reference sequence). The CDR3 covers 16 residues. Germline trimming cut 7 bases from V and 4 bases from J; bases unmatched to any gene: 10. The chain's CDR3 is CASKPGTGLLTGELFF. The sequenced part of the CDR3 DNA is TGTGCCAGTAAACCCGGGACAGGGCTCCTCACCGGGGAG.

Notes on this clone: The read terminates 3 residues ahead of where the CDR3 ends, so the germline J gene completes it. The genes are TRBV2 and TRBJ2-3, with D perhaps TRBD2 (5 bases). V lost 6 bases and J lost 5, with 15 bases in between. The CDR3 spans 14 residues. CDR1 and CDR2 from the germline V gene are SNHLY and FYNNEI. The CDR3 loop reads CASRPGNRRDTQYF. The CDR3 bases that were read are TGTGCCAGCAGACCGGGGAACCGCAGAGATACG.

As concerns this clone: The read stops 3 residues short of the end of the CDR3; the missing end is completed from the germline J gene. The chain carries TRBV20-1 and TRBJ2-7; possibly TRBD1 for D (6 bases). Germline CDR1 and CDR2: DFQATT and SNEGSKA (reference sequence). V gave up 5 bases and J gave up 2 bases, with 10 bases separating them. This CDR3 region has 12 residues. The part of the CDR3 DNA that was read is TGCAGTGCTGAGGACAGCACCTACGAG. It translates to CSAEDSTYE. From start to end, the CDR3 is CSAEDSTYEQYF.

Comment on this clone: The read ends 3 residues early relative to the CDR3; the germline J gene fills the gap. The chain links TRBV7-9 to TRBJ1-2; D is perhaps TRBD1 (6 bases). The CDR3 has 15 residues. Germline lookup yields CDR1 SEHNR and CDR2 FQNEAQ (reference sequence). With 6 bases removed from V and 4 bases from J, the gap between germline ends came to 18 bases. This CDR3 reads CASSSTGNGLYGYTF. CDR3 bases read: TGTGCCAGCAGTTCAACAGGGAACGGACTCTATGGC.

Note on this clone: The read gets to within 3 residues of the CDR3 end, and the germline J gene fills in the rest. V and J are TRBV15 and TRBJ2-7; 12 bases are a match to TRBD2. Germline-derived CDR1 and CDR2 are LNHNV and YYDKDF (reference sequence). Germline trimming cut 0 bases from V and 3 bases from J; bases unmatched to any gene: 3. The CDR3 has 16 residues. CDR3 DNA, as far as it was read: TGTGCCACCAGCAGAGATCTAGCGGGAGGGAACTACGAG. Its translation is CATSRDLAGGNYE. The whole CDR3 sequence is CATSRDLAGGNYEQYF. The entire variable domain, with the rest obtained from reference TRBV15 and TRBJ2-7, is as follows: DAMVIQNPRYQVTQFGKPVTLSCSQTLNHNVMYWYQQKSSQAPKLLFHYYDKDFNNEADTPDNFQSRRPNTSFCFLDIRSPGLGDTAMYLCATSRDLAGGNYEQYFGPGTRLTVT.

In regard to this clone: The read terminates 3 residues ahead of where the CDR3 ends, so the germline J gene completes it. V and J are TRBV12-3 or TRBV12-4 and TRBJ2-7; 7 positions agree with TRBD2. This CDR3 is built from 14 residues. Trimming cost V 1 base and J 6 bases; bases outside gene matches: 6. CDR3 DNA (partial): TGTGCCAGCAGTTTAGACTCGCGGGGGTTCGAG. This encodes CASSLDSRGFE. The full CDR3 protein is CASSLDSRGFEQYF.

In regard to this clone: The DNA ends 3 residues before the CDR3 does, and the rest of the CDR3 is filled in from the germline J gene. The chain couples TRBV7-2 to TRBJ1-3; D not certain. This CDR3 spans 14 amino acids. Germline-derived CDR1 and CDR2 are SGHTA and FQGNSA. The V and J ends lost 1 base and 4 bases respectively, with 8 bases between them. The sequenced part of the CDR3 DNA is TGTGCCAGCAGCTTAGGGACTTACGGAAACACC. This codes for CASSLGTYGNT. The full CDR3 protein reads CASSLGTYGNTIYF.

Details on this clone: The read gets to within 3 residues of the CDR3 end, and the germline J gene fills in the rest. The rearrangement uses TRBV19 and TRBJ1-2, with 8 bases aligning to TRBD1. The ends lost 4 bases at V and 0 bases at J; junction bases unmatched: 4. Germline V gives CDR1 LNHDA, CDR2 SQIVND (reference sequence). This CDR3 has 15 amino acids. CDR3 DNA, as far as it was read: TGTGCCAGTAGTAGGGGACAGGAAGCTAACTATGGC. Its translation is CASSRGQEANYG. The whole CDR3 sequence is CASSRGQEANYGYTF.

With regard to this clone: The read falls 3 residues short of the CDR3 end, and the missing part is taken from the germline J gene. The chain employs TRBV2 and TRBJ2-7, with TRBD1 identical over 11 bases. V lost 6 bases, J lost 5 bases, and 3 bases stayed unmatched. The CDR3 is made up of 13 amino acids. The germline CDR1 and CDR2 sequences are SNHLY and FYNNEI. CDR3 bases read: TGTGCCAGCAGGGACAGGGGGCTACACGAG. As protein: CASRDRGLHE. The complete CDR3 protein is CASRDRGLHEQYF.

Details on this clone: The CDR3 is cut off 3 residues early in the read; its end comes from the germline J gene. V and J are TRBV6-1 and TRBJ2-7, with 9 bases lining up with TRBD1. The junction had 6 bases not matched to a gene; V was cut back by 4 bases and J by 5 bases. The CDR3 contains 14 residues. The V gene's germline CDR1 is MNHNS and CDR2 SASEGT. The CDR3 spells CASSAGTGHHEQYF. The sequenced part of the CDR3 DNA is TGTGCCAGCAGTGCCGGGACAGGGCACCACGAG.

On this clone itself: The CDR3 end lies 3 residues beyond the end of the read and is filled in from the germline J gene. The chain recombines TRBV30 with TRBJ2-7, with D possibly being TRBD1 (6 bases). The ends were cut back, 1 base at V and 5 bases at J, with 9 bases in the middle. The CDR3 covers 12 residues. Germline lookup yields CDR1 GTSNPN and CDR2 SVGIG (reference sequence). The CDR3 bases that were read are TGTGCCTGGAGTGGGGGGCCCCACGAG. The encoded protein is CAWSGGPHE. The whole CDR3 sequence reads CAWSGGPHEQYF.